This TCR beta chain was identified in a study of shared clonotypes between healthy human individuals. Study in general: Serving as donors were a couple of women and a few men, whose ages spanned 18 to 49.

Study-level points and caveats: Represented diversity, genetic and exposure-history alike, was limited by few donors. Four donors showed sharing of approximately 5% of naive CD4 clonotypes.

Comment on this clone: The antigen is undetermined.

CDR3 length: 15 amino acids. Germline loops: CDR1 SGDLS, CDR2 YYNGEE. The ends were cut back, 3 bases at V and 2 bases at J, with 14 bases in the middle. Naive CD4+ cells were CD45RA-selected; the remaining cells were memory. Data came from immunoSEQ multiplex PCR; TCRdb stores just in-frame clones and leaves some out. This sample has approximately 980,000 clones; approximately 76% occur once, and the top ten carry about 1.5%. This chain links TRBV9 with TRBJ2-5; possible D gene TRBD2, 7 bases. The sample consisted of memory CD4+ T cells sorted from blood. Subset: CD45RA-negative fraction. The TCR comes from a man between 18 and 35 years old in good health. Here the CDR3 DNA reads TGTGCCAGCAGCGGGGCAAGGGGGGGTCAAGAGACCCAGTACTTC. Its translation is CASSGARGGQETQYF.